This T cell receptor beta chain is drawn from a study of human T cells and chemical hapten exposure. About the study: Patients additionally received therapeutic doses of diphenylcyclopropenone on the scalp once a week, and this continued throughout the approximately 25-week study. The study, taken as a whole, reports: The study found that DPC sensitization did not change TCRs above 1 in 1000 frequency.

TCRdb redid the calling of the RACE reads with MiXCR, one entry per CDR3 protein. The data hold roughly 180,000 distinct CDR3 sequences, with around 24% observed a single time. In its sample, this clonotype was seen a few times. Its antigen is unknown. This CDR3 is built from 15 residues. The V and J ends lost 1 base and 6 bases, in that order; junction bases with no gene match: 3. Germline CDR1 is SGHVS and CDR2 is FNYEAQ. The time point here: patch test 1, 2 weeks after DPC sensitization. Treatment described: therapeutic diphenylcyclopropenone sensitization with weekly scalp DPC. Suited to DPC and affected by alopecia, the donors ranged from 18 to 70 years old. Sequencing started from total RNA isolated from unfractionated whole blood.

The source is a woman in her 50s with alopecia areata. Some clones in this sample may be carry-over from other donors' samples. Sequencing was performed on whole blood, taken in connection with sensitization to the hapten diphenylcyclopropenone (DPC). This chain connects TRBV7-6 to TRBJ2-2, with 9 nucleotides matching TRBD1. The CDR3 coding sequence is TGTGCCAGCAGCTTAGTGGGACAGGGTTCCGGGGAGCTGTTTTTT. It is translated as CASSLVGQGSGELFF.